The next 14 T cell receptor beta chains were all read from a single sample in a study of cytomegalovirus exposure and HLA in healthy donors (dated by TCRdb to the late 2010s). Library preparation used the immunoSEQ multiplex PCR assay. A mixture of 60 forward primers for TCR Vbeta segments and 13 reverse primers for TCR Jbeta segments was used in the multiplex PCR. What TCRdb holds here is the immuneACCESS table cut down to in-frame rearrangements. Part of the clones is not present; checked against another copy, under half of the missing clones reflect an unresolved V gene, and the others are unexplained. Here the sample has some 99,000 clones; roughly 70% occur a single time. 1.8% of the sample belongs to the ten largest clones. The sequencing input was PBMCs. These receptors were collected from a male donor in good health and CMV-seronegative.

The chain carries TRBV25-1 and TRBJ1-2, with a tentative D call TRBD1 (6 bases). The CDR3 loop spans 12 amino acids. V shed 9 bases and J shed 10 bases, with 18 bases lying between them. Looked up from germline, CDR1 is MGHDK and CDR2 is SYGVNS. CDR3 DNA sequence: TGTGCCAGTAGGACAGCGCAATCCCTCTACACCTTC. This gives the protein CASRTAQSLYTF.

The chain couples TRBV4-1 to TRBJ2-2; no definite D call. This CDR3 contains 15 residues. The V gene lost 2 bases and the J gene lost 1 base, with 8 bases spanning the gap. Germline loops: CDR1 MGHRA, CDR2 YSYEKL. Written as DNA, the CDR3 is TGCGCCAGCAGCCAAATCCCGAGGAACACCGGGGAGCTGTTTTTT. Its protein is CASSQIPRNTGELFF.

V is TRBV19 and J is TRBJ2-2; 12 positions agree with TRBD1. CDR1 is LNHDA and CDR2 is SQIVND in the germline V gene (reference sequence). With 8 bases clipped from V and 7 bases from J, the junction kept 8 bases outside the gene matches. This CDR3 contains 15 residues. The CDR3 loop reads CASRPGQGAFGELFF. CDR3 sequence (DNA): TGTGCCAGTCGTCCGGGACAGGGGGCGTTCGGGGAGCTGTTTTTT.

V is TRBV7-6 and J is TRBJ2-7; TRBD1 is a possible D gene (6 bases). V was shortened by 4 bases and J by 12 bases, with 22 bases between the two germline ends. This CDR3 region has 14 residues. Germline CDR1 is SGHVS and CDR2 is FNYEAQ. CDR3 in amino acids: CASSSNRAAALRYF. CDR3 DNA: TGTGCCAGCAGCTCCAACAGGGCAGCGGCCCTGCGGTACTTC. The whole variable domain, remainder taken from reference TRBV7-6 and TRBJ2-7, is GAGVSQSPRYKVTKRGQDVALRCDPISGHVSLYWYRQALGQGPEFLTYFNYEAQQDKSGLPNDRFSAERPEGSISTLTIQRTEQRDSAMYRCASSSNRAAALRYFGPGTRLTVT.

V and J are TRBV7-9 and TRBJ1-3, with D uncertain. Trimming pared 5 bases from V and 4 bases from J, leaving 15 bases between. CDR1 is SEHNR, CDR2 FQNEAQ, per germline (reference sequence). The CDR3 is 15 residues long. In DNA form, the CDR3 reads TGTGCCAGCAGCCCCGGGGAAGGGTCCGGAAACACCATATATTTT. It translates to CASSPGEGSGNTIYF. The variable domain in full, completed from reference TRBV7-9 and TRBJ1-3, reads DTGVSQNPRHKITKRGQNVTFRCDPISEHNRLYWYRQTLGQGPEFLTYFQNEAQLEKSRLLSDRFSAERPKGSFSTLEIQRTEQGDSAMYLCASSPGEGSGNTIYFGEGSWLTVV.

This clone occurred once. This chain links TRBV7-2 with TRBJ2-7; D not resolved. Trimming shortened V by 1 base and J by 3 bases, and 10 bases separated the two germline ends. The CDR3 contains 14 residues. CDR1 is SGHTA, CDR2 FQGNSA, per germline. The chain's CDR3 is CASSLELNFYEQYF. The CDR3 DNA follows: TGTGCCAGCAGCTTAGAACTTAATTTCTACGAGCAGTACTTC.

V is TRBV5-1 and J is TRBJ1-1; 7 bases fit TRBD1. The germline V gene has CDR1 SGHRS and CDR2 YFSETQ. J was trimmed by 10 bases and V by 2 bases; bases with no gene match: 11. CDR3 length equals 14 residues. CDR3: CASSFKGGEWGAFF. The CDR3 bases are TGCGCCAGCAGCTTTAAAGGGGGCGAATGGGGAGCTTTCTTT.

The chain is built from TRBV7-6 and TRBJ2-7, with TRBD2 as a possible D gene (6 bases). The CDR3 consists of 13 residues. CDR1 is SGHVS, CDR2 FNYEAQ, per germline. Trimming took off 4 bases at V and 7 bases at J, with 14 bases between the two ends. The CDR3 spells CASSSQMGGEQYF. The DNA for the CDR3 is TGTGCCAGCAGCTCGCAAATGGGGGGAGAGCAGTACTTC.

The genes are TRBV18 and TRBJ2-2; weak D call: TRBD1 (6 bases). The CDR3 contains 12 residues. The V and J ends lost 1 base and 11 bases respectively, with 8 bases between them. The germline gives CDR1 KGHSH, CDR2 LQKENI. CDR3 in DNA: TGTGCCAGCTCACCACTTGGGGGCGAGCTGTTTTTT. As protein: CASSPLGGELFF.

The chain employs TRBV11-3 and TRBJ2-7; D may be TRBD2 (7 bases). Germline lookup yields CDR1 SGHNT and CDR2 YENEEA. CDR3 size: 15 residues. With 4 bases removed from V and 6 bases from J, the gap between germline ends came to 19 bases. This CDR3 reads CASSSGASGNLEQYF. In DNA, the CDR3 is TGTGCCAGCAGCTCGGGGGCTAGCGGTAACCTCGAGCAGTACTTC.

The chain joins TRBV6-1 to TRBJ1-5; weak D call: TRBD1 (5 bases). The CDR3 length is 13 residues. Trimming took 10 bases from V and 11 from J, leaving 21 bases between them. Germline assignment: CDR1 MNHNS and CDR2 SASEGT. CDR3 region: CAIGVGGIRTQHF. CDR3 bases: TGTGCCATCGGAGTCGGGGGAATCAGGACCCAGCATTTT.

The rearrangement links TRBV5-4 to TRBJ1-4; no clear D gene. Trimming shortened V by 0 bases and J by 7 bases, and 16 bases separated the two germline ends. The CDR3 is 16 amino acids. CDR1 is SGHNT and CDR2 is YYREEE in the germline V gene (reference sequence). CDR3 loop: CASSLGRRRETEKLFF. CDR3 nucleotide sequence: TGTGCCAGCAGCTTGGGAAGACGAAGGGAGACTGAAAAACTGTTTTTT.

This chain connects TRBV7-3 to TRBJ2-3, with a weak D call TRBD2 (5 bases). The V end lost 0 bases, the J end lost 1 base, and 5 bases lay between the germline ends. The V gene's germline CDR1 is SGHTA and CDR2 FQGTGA. The length of the CDR3 is 14 residues. CDR3 in amino acids: CASSLTGGTDTQYF. The CDR3 bases are TGTGCCAGCAGCTTAACCGGGGGCACAGATACGCAGTATTTT.

In DNA form, the CDR3 reads TGCGCCAGCAGCCAAATGGCAGGGGGAGCTTCTGGGGCCAACGTCCTGACTTTC. Amino acids: CASSQMAGGASGANVLTF. The chain couples TRBV4-3 to TRBJ2-6; 7 bases fit TRBD1. The CDR3 covers 18 residues. V shed 2 bases and J 1 base; nucleotides not matched to a gene: 8. Germline assignment: CDR1 LGHNA and CDR2 YSLEER.